This T cell receptor beta chain was sequenced for a study of T cell responses to AZD1222 COVID-19 vaccine. CDR3 length: 15 amino acids. Germline values: CDR1 MGHRA, CDR2 YSYEKL. The ends lost 4 bases at V and 6 bases at J; junction bases unmatched: 9. Of note for this clone: Its matching antigen is unknown.

Clones were read by immunoSEQ multiplex PCR, and TCRdb kept only the in-frame ones, dropping some. The table lists some 66,000 clones, about 89% of them singletons. Whole-study results and caveats: Only six individuals given AZD1222 were seropositive at baseline. White British donors predominated, females outnumbered males, and clonal diversity was possibly underestimated. Samples come after the peak T cell response, not at day 14. Two AZD1222 doses significantly raised spike-specific TCR breadth and depth over controls.

The receptor comes from an adult who received the AZD1222 COVID-19 vaccine. The sample in question was peripheral blood, obtained 28 days after the second AZD1222 dose. This chain joins TRBV4-1 and TRBJ2-7; 10 bases are a match to TRBD1. CDR3 loop: CASSLVGTGVGEQYF. In DNA, the CDR3 is TGCGCCAGCAGCCTAGTGGGGACAGGGGTCGGCGAGCAGTACTTC.